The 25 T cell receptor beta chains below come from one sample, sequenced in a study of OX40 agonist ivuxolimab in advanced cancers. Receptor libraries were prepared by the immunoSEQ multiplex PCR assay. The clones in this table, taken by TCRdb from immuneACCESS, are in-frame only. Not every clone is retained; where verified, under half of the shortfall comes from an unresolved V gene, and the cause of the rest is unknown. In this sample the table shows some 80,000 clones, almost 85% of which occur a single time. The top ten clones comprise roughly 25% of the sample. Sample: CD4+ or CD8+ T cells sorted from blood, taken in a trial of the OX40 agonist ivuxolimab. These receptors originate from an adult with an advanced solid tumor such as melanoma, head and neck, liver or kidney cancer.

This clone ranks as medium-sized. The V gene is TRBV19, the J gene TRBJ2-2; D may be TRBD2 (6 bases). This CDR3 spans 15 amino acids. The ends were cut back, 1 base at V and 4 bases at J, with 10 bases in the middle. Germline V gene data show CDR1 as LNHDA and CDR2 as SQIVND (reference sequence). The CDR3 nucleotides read TGTGCCAGTAGTATAGCGGGGGTGAGCACCGGGGAGCTGTTTTTT. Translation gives CASSIAGVSTGELFF.

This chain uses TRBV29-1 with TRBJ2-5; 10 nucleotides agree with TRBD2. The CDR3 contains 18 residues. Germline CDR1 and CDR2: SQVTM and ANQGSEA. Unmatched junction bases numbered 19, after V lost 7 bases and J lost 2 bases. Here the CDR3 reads CSAPEVSGGLLGQETQYF. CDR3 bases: TGCAGCGCCCCAGAGGTTAGCGGGGGGCTCCTGGGACAAGAGACCCAGTACTTC.

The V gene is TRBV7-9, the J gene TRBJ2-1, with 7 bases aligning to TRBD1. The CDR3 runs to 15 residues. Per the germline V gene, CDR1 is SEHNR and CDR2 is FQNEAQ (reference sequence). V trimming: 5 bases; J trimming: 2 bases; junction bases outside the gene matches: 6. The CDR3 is CASSRGTETYNEQFF. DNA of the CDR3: TGTGCCAGCAGCCGAGGGACAGAGACCTACAATGAGCAGTTCTTC.

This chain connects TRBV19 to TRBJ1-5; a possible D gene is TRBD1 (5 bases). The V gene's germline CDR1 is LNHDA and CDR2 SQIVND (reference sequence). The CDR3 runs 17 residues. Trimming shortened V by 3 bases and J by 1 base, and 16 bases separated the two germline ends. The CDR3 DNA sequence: TGTGCCAGTAGTATTGTCGGGACCGGGACCAGCAATCAGCCCCAGCATTTT. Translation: CASSIVGTGTSNQPQHF.

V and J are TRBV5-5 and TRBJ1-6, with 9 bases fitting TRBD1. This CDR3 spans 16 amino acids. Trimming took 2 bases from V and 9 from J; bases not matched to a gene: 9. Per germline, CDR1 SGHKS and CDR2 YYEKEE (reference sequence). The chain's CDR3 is CASSLGRDRAGSPLHF. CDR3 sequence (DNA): TGTGCCAGCAGCTTAGGGCGGGACAGGGCGGGTTCACCCCTCCACTTT.

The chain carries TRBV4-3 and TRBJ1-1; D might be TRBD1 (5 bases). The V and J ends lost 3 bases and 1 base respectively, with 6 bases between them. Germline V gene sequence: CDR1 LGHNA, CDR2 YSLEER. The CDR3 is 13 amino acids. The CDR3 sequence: CASSHGQNTEAFF. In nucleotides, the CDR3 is TGCGCCAGCAGCCACGGACAGAACACTGAAGCTTTCTTT.

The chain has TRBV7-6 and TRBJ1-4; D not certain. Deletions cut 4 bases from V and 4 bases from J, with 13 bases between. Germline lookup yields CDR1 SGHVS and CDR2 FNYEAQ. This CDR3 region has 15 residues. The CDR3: CASSSETGFNEKLFF. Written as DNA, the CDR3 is TGTGCCAGCAGCTCTGAGACGGGATTTAATGAAAAACTGTTTTTT.

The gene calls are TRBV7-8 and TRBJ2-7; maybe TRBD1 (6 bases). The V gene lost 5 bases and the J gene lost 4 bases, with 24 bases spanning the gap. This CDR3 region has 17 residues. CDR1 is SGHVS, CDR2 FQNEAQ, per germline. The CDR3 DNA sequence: TGTGCCAGCAGCCGCCAGGTCGGGACACGGAACCTATACGAGCAGTACTTC. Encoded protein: CASSRQVGTRNLYEQYF.

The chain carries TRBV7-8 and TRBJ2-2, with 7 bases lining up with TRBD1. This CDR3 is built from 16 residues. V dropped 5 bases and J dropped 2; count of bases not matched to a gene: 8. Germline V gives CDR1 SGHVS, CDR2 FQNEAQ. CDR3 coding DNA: TGTGCCAGCAGCAATTCCGGGACAGTCAACACCGGGGAGCTGTTTTTT. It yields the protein CASSNSGTVNTGELFF.

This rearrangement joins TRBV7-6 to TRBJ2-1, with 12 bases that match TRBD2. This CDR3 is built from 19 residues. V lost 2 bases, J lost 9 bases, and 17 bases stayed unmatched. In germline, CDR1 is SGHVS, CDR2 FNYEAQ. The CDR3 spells CASSLKVGGWTSGMAEQFF. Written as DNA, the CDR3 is TGTGCCAGCAGCTTAAAGGTTGGGGGATGGACTAGCGGGATGGCTGAGCAGTTCTTC.

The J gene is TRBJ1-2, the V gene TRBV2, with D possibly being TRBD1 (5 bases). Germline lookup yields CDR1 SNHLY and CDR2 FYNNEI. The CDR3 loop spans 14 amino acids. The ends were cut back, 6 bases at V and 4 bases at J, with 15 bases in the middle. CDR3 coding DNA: TGTGCCAGCAGCGAATCACGGGGGAGCTATGGCTACACCTTC. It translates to CASSESRGSYGYTF.

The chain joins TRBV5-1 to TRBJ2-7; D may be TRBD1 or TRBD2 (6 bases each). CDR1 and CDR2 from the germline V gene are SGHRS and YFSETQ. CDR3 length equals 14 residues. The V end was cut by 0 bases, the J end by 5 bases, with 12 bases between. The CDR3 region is CASSLGGGDNEQYF. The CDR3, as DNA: TGCGCCAGCAGCTTGGGCGGCGGGGACAACGAGCAGTACTTC. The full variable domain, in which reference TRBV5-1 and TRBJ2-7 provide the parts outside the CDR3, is KAGVTQTPRYLIKTRGQQVTLSCSPISGHRSVSWYQQTPGQGLQFLFEYFSETQRNKGNFPGRFSGRQFSNSRSEMNVSTLELGDSALYLCASSLGGGDNEQYFGPGTRLTVT.

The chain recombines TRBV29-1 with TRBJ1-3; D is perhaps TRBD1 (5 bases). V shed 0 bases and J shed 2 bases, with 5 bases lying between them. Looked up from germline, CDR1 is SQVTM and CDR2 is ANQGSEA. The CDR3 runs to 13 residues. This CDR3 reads CSVEEGAGNTIYF. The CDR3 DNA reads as TGCAGCGTTGAAGAGGGGGCTGGAAACACCATATATTTT.

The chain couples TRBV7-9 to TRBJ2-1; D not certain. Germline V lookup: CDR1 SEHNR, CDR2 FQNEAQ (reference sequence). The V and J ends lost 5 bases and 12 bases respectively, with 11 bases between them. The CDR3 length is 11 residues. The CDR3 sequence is CASSPGSGQFF. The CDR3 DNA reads TGTGCCAGCAGCCCCGGTTCCGGGCAGTTCTTC.

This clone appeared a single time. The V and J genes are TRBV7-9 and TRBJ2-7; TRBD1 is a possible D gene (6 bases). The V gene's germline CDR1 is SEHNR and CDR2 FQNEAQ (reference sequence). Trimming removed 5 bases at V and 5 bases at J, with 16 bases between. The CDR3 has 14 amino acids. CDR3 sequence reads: CASSPQGIRNEQYF. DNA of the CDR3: TGTGCCAGCAGCCCACAGGGTATAAGGAACGAGCAGTACTTC.

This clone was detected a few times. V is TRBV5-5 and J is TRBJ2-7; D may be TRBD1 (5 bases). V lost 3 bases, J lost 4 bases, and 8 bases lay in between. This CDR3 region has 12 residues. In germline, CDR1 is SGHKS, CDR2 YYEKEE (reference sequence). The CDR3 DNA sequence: TGTGCCAGCAGCTCGGACACATACGAGCAGTACTTC. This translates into CASSSDTYEQYF.

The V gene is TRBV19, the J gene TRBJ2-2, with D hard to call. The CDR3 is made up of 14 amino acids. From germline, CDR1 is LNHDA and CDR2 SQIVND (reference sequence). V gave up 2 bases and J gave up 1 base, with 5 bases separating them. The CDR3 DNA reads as TGTGCCAGTAGTATACAGTTGAACACCGGGGAGCTGTTTTTT. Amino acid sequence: CASSIQLNTGELFF.

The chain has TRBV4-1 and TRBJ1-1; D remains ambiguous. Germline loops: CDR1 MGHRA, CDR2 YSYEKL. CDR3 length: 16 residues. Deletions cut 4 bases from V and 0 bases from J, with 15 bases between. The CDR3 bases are TGCGCCAGCAGCCCAAGGAGGACCAACATGAACACTGAAGCTTTCTTT. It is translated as CASSPRRTNMNTEAFF.

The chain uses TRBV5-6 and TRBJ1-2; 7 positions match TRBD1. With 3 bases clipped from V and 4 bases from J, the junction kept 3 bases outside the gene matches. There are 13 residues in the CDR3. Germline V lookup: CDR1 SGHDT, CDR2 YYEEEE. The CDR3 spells CASSSGQSYGYTF. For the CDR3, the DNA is TGTGCCAGCAGCTCGGGACAGTCCTATGGCTACACCTTC.

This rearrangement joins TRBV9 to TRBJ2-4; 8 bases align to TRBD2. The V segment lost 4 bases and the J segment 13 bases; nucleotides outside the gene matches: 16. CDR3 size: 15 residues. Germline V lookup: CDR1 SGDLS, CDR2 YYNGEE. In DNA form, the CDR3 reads TGTGCCAGCAGCTCCTATAGCGGGATTGGGGGGTGGCAGTACTTC. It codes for CASSSYSGIGGWQYF.

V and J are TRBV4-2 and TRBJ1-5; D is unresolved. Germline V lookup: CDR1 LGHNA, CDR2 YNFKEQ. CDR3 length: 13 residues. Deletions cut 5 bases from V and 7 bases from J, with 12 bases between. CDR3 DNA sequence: TGTGCCAGCAGCTTGGATCCCGGGCAGCCCCAGCATTTT. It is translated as CASSLDPGQPQHF.

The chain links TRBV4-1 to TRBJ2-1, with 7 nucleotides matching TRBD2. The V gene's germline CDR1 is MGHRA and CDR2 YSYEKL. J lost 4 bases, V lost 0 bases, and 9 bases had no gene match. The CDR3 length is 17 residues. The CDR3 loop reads CASSQDLAREMYNEQFF. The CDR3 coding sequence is TGCGCCAGCAGCCAAGATCTCGCGCGGGAGATGTACAATGAGCAGTTCTTC.

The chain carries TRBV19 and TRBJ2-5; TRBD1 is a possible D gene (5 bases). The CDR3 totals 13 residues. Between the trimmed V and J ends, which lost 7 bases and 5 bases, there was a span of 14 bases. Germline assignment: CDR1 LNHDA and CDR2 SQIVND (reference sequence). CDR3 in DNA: TGTGCCAGTACCGCAGGGTGGCGGGAGACCCAGTACTTC. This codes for CASTAGWRETQYF. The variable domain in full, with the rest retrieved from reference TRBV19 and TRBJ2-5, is DGGITQSPKYLFRKEGQNVTLSCEQNLNHDAMYWYRQDPGQGLRLIYYSQIVNDFQKGDIAEGYSVSREKKESFPLTVTSAQKNPTAFYLCASTAGWRETQYFGPGTRLLVL.

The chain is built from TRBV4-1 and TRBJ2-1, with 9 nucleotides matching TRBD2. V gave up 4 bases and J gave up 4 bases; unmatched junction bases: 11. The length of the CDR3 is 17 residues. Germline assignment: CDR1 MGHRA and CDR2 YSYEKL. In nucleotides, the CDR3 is TGCGCCAGCAGCCCCTCCCCGCTTAGCGGGAGATACAATGAGCAGTTCTTC. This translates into CASSPSPLSGRYNEQFF.

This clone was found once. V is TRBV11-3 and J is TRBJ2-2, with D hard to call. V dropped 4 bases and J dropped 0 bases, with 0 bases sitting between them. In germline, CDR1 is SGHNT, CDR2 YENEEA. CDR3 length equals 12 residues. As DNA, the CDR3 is TGTGCCAGCAGCTCGAACACCGGGGAGCTGTTTTTT. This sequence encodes CASSSNTGELFF.